This TCR beta chain appears in the sequencing data of a study of human T cells and chemical hapten exposure. Study-level information: Per-sample TCR yields varied mainly from small pooled library volume differences.

With 6 bases removed from V and 5 bases from J, the gap between germline ends came to 14 bases. Germline lookup yields CDR1 SNHLY and CDR2 FYNNEI. The CDR3 extends over 15 amino acids. Authors' processing steps: Individual samples carried between roughly 23,224 and 700,000 TCRs, with approximately 100,000 as the median. TCRdb re-called the 5' RACE reads with MiXCR, one entry per CDR3 protein. The V and J calls follow TCRdb's processing rather than the paper's. Altogether 120,000 to 150,000 distinct CDR3 sequences are present, 3.5% to 5% being singletons, with the ten largest covering approximately 1.3%. This clonotype has ten or more counts. Unfractionated whole blood yielded total RNA.

The clonotype was recovered from a female donor in good health. V is TRBV2 and J is TRBJ1-6, with D possibly TRBD1 on 6 matching bases. The CDR3 region is CASRRTAKNNSPLHF. In DNA form, the CDR3 reads TGTGCCAGCAGGCGGACAGCGAAGAATAATTCACCCCTCCACTTT. Together with reference TRBV2 and TRBJ1-6, the CDR3 gives the full variable domain: EPEVTQTPSHQVTQMGQEVILRCVPISNHLYFYWYRQILGQKVEFLVSFYNNEISEKSEIFDDQFSVERPDGSNFTLKIRSTKLEDSAMYFCASRRTAKNNSPLHFGNGTRLTVT.